This T cell receptor beta chain was captured by sequencing in a study of cytomegalovirus exposure and HLA in healthy donors. The PCR had 60 Vbeta and 13 Jbeta primers. TCRdb keeps only in-frame clones here, not all; method: immunoSEQ multiplex PCR. This table holds some 130,000 clones, 79% found once. Germline V CDR1 and CDR2: SGHTS, YDEGEE. The CDR3 spans 15 residues. After removal of 0 bases from V and 4 bases from J, the junction contained 6 bases not matched to a gene. The source of this sequence is a female donor in good health and CMV-seronegative. The genes are TRBV5-8 and TRBJ1-1; 7 bases map to TRBD1. Sequencing used PBMCs. The CDR3 DNA is TGTGCCAGCAGCTTGGGACAGGGCTCGAGCACTGAAGCTTTCTTT. It yields the protein CASSLGQGSSTEAFF.